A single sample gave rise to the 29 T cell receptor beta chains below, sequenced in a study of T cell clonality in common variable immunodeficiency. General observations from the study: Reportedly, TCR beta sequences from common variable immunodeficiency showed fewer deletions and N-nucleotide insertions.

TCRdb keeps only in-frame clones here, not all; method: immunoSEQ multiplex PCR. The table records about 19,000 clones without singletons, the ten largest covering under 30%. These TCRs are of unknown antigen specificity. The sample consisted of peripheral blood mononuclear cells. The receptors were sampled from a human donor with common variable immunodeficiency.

CDR3 loop: CSVPGQGLAAYNEQFF. CDR3 bases read: TGCAGCGTTCCGGGTCAGGGACTAGCGGCCTACAATGAG. The chain combines TRBV29-1 with TRBJ2-1, with 11 bases that match TRBD2. With the read ending 3 residues before the CDR3 end, the germline J gene is used to fill in that end. This CDR3 contains 16 residues. The germline gives CDR1 SQVTM, CDR2 ANQGSEA. Germline trimming cut 5 bases from V and 2 bases from J; bases unmatched to any gene: 8.

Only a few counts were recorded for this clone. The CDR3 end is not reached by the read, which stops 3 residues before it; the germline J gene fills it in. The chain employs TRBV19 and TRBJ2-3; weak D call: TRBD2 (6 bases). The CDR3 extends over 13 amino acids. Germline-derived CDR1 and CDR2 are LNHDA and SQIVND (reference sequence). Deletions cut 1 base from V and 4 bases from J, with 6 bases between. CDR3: CASSIGGADTQYF. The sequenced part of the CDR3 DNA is TGTGCCAGTAGTATAGGGGGGGCAGATACG.

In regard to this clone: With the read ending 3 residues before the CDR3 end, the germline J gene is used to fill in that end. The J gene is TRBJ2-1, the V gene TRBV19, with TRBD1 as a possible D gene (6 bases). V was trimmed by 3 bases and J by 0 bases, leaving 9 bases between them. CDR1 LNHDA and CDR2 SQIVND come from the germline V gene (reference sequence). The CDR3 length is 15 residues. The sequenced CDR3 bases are TGTGCCAGTAGTATCGGGGACACCTCCTACAATGAG. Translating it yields CASSIGDTSYNE. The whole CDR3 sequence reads CASSIGDTSYNEQFF.

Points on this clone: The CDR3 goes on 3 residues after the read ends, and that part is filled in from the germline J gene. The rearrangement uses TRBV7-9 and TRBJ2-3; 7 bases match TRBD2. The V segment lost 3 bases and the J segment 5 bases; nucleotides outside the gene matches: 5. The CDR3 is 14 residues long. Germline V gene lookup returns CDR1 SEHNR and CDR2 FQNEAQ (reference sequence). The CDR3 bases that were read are TGTGCCAGCAGCTTGGGGGGAGGGAAAGATACG. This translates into CASSLGGGKDT. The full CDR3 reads CASSLGGGKDTQYF.

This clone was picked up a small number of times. The CDR3 protein is CASSLSGGADTQYF. The part of the CDR3 DNA that was read is TGCGCCAGCAGCTTGAGCGGGGGGGCAGATACG. The chain employs TRBV5-1 and TRBJ2-3; TRBD2 matches 10 bases. The read ends 3 residues early relative to the CDR3; the germline J gene fills the gap. V shed 1 base, J shed 4 bases, and the junction held 0 bases outside the gene matches. The CDR3 extends over 14 amino acids. Germline CDR1 is SGHRS and CDR2 is YFSETQ.

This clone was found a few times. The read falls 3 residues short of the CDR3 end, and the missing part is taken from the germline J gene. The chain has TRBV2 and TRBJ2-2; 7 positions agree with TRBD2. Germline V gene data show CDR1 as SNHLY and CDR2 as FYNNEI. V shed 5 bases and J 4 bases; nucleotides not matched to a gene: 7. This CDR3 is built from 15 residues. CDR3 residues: CASSSGTKLTGELFF. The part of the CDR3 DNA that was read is TGTGCCAGCAGTTCCGGGACTAAACTCACCGGGGAG. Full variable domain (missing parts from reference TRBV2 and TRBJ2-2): EPEVTQTPSHQVTQMGQEVILRCVPISNHLYFYWYRQILGQKVEFLVSFYNNEISEKSEIFDDQFSVERPDGSNFTLKIRSTKLEDSAMYFCASSSGTKLTGELFFGEGSRLTVL.

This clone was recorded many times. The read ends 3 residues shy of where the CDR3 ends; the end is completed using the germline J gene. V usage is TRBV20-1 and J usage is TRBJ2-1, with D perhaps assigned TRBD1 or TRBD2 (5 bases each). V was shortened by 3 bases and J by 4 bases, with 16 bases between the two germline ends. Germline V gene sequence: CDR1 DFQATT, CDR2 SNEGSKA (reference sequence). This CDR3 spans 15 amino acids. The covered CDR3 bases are TGCAGTGCTAGGGGAGAAGACAGATCTTACAATGAG. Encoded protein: CSARGEDRSYNE. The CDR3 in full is CSARGEDRSYNEQFF.

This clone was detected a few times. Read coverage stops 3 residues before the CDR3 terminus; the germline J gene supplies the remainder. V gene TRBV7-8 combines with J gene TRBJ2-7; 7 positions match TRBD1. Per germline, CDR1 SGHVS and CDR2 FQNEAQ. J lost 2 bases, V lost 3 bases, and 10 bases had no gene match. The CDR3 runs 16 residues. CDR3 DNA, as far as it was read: TGTGCCAGCAGCTTCCCCGGTGCGACAGGGCCCTACGAG. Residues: CASSFPGATGPYE. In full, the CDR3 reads CASSFPGATGPYEQYF.

CDR3 region: CASSKWRGETQYF. CDR3 DNA (partial): TGTGCCAGTAGTAAGTGGCGGGGGGAGACC. The chain combines TRBV19 with TRBJ2-5; 7 bases fit TRBD2. The read terminates 3 residues ahead of where the CDR3 ends, so the germline J gene completes it. With 4 bases clipped from V and 5 bases from J, the junction kept 4 bases outside the gene matches. Germline V gene lookup returns CDR1 LNHDA and CDR2 SQIVND (reference sequence). This CDR3 is 13 amino acids long.

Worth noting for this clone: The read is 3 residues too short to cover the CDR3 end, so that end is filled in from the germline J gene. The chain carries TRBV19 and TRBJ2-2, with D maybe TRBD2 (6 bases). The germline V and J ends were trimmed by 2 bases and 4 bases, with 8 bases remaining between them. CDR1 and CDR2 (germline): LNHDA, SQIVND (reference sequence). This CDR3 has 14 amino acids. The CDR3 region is CASSIRTITGELFF. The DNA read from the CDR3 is TGTGCCAGTAGTATACGGACTATCACCGGGGAG.

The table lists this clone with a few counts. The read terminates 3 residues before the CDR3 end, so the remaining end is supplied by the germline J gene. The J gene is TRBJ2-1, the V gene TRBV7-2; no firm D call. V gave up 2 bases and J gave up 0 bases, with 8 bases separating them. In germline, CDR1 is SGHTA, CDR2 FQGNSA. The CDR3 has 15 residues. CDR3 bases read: TGTGCCAGCAGCTTAAGCCCGAGCTCCTACAATGAG. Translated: CASSLSPSSYNE. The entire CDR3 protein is CASSLSPSSYNEQFF. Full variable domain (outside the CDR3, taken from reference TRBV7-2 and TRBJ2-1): GAGVSQSPSNKVTEKGKDVELRCDPISGHTALYWYRQSLGQGLEFLIYFQGNSAPDKSGLPSDRFSAERTGGSVSTLTIQRTQQEDSAVYLCASSLSPSSYNEQFFGPGTRLTVL.

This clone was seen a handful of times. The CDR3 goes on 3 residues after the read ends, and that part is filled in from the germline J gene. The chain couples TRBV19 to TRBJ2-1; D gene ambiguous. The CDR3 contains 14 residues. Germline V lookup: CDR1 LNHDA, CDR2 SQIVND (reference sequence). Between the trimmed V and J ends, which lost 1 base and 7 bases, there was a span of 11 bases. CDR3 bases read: TGTGCCAGTAGTATAGGTGGCATAACGAATGAG. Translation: CASSIGGITNE. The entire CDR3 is CASSIGGITNEQFF.

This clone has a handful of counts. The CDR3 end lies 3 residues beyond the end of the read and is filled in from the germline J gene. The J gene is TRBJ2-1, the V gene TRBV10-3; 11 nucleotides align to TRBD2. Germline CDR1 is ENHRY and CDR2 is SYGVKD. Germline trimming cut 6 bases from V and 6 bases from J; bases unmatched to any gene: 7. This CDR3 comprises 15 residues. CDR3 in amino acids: CAIRSTSGSSNEQFF. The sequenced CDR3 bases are TGTGCCATCAGAAGCACTAGCGGGAGTAGCAATGAG.

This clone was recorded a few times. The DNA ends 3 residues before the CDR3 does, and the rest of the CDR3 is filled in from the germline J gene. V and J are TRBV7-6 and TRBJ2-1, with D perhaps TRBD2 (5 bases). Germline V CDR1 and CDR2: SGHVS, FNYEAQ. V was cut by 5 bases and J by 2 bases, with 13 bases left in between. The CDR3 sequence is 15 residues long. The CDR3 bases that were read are TGTGCCAGCAGCCAATGGTCTAGCACCTACAATGAG. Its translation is CASSQWSSTYNE. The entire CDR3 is CASSQWSSTYNEQFF.

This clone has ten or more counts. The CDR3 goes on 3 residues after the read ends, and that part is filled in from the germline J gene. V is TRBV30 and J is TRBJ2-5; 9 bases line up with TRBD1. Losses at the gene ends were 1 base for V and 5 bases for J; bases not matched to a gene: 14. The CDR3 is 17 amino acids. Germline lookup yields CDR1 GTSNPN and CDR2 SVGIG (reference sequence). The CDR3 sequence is CAWSGANRQGVEETQYF. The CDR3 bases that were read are TGTGCCTGGAGTGGCGCAAATCGACAGGGGGTTGAGGAGACC. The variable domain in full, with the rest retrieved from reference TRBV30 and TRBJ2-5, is SQTIHQWPATLVQPVGSPLSLECTVEGTSNPNLYWYRQAAGRGLQLLFYSVGIGQISSEVPQNLSASRPQDRQFILSSKKLLLSDSGFYLCAWSGANRQGVEETQYFGPGTRLLVL.

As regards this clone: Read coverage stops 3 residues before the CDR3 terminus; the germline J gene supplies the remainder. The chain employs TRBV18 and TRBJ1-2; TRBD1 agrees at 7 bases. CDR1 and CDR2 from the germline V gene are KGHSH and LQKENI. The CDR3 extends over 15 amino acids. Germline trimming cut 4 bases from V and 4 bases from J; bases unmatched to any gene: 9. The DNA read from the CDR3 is TGTGCCAGCTCACAGACGCGACAGGGAGGCTATGGC. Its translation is CASSQTRQGGYG. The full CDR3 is CASSQTRQGGYGYTF.

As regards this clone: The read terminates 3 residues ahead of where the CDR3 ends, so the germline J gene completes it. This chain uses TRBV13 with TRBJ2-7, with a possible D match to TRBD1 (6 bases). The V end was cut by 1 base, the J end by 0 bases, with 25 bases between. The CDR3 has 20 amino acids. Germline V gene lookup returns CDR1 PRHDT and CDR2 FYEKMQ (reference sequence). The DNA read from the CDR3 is TGTGCCAGCAGCTTAGCGGACAGTTTTTCGGTTTTATTTCGCTCCTACGAG. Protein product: CASSLADSFSVLFRSYE. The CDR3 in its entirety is CASSLADSFSVLFRSYEQYF.

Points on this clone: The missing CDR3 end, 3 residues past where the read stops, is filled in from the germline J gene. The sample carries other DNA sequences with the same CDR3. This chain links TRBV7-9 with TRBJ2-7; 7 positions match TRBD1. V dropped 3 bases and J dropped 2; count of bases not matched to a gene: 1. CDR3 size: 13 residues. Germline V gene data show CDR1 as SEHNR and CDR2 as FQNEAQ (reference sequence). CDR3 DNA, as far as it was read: TGTGCCAGCAGCTTGGGACAGCCCTACGAG. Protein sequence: CASSLGQPYE. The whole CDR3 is CASSLGQPYEQYF.

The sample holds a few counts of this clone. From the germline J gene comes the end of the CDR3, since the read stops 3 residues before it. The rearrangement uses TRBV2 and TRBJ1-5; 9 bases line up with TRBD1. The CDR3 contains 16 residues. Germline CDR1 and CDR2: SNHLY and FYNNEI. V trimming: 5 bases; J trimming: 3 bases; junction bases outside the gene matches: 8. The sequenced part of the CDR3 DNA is TGTGCCAGCAGTTCCCGGACAGGGGCGATCAATCAGCCC. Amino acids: CASSSRTGAINQP. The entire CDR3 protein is CASSSRTGAINQPQHF.

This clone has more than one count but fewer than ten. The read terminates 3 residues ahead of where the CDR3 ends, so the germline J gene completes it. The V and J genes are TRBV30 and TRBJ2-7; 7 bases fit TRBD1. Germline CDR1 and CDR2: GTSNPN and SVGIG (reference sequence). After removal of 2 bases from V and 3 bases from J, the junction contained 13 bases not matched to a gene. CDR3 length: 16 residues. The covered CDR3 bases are TGTGCCTGGAGTAAGTCTTGGGCCAGGGGGTTCTACGAG. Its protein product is CAWSKSWARGFYE. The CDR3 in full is CAWSKSWARGFYEQYF.

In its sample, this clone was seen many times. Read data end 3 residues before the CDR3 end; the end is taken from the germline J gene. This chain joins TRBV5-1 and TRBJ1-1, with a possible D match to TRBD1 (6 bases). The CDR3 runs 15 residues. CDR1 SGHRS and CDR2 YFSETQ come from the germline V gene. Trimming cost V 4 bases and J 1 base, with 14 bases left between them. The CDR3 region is CASSTSGTRNTEAFF. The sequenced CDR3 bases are TGCGCCAGCAGCACCTCCGGGACACGGAACACTGAA.

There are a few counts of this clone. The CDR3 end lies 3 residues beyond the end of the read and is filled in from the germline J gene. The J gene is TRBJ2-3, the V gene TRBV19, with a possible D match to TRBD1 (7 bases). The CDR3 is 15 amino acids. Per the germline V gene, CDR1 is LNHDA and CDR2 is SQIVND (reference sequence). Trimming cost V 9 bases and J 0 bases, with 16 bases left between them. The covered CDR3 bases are TGTGCCAGCCTAGAGGGGGGACAGAGCACAGATACG. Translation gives CASLEGGQSTDT. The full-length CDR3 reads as CASLEGGQSTDTQYF.

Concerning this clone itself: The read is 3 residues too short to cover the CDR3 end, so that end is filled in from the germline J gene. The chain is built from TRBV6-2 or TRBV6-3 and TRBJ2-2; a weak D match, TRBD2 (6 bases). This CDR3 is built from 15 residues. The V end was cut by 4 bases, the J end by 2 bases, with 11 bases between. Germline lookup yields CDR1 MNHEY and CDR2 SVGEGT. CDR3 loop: CASSSLAANTGELFF. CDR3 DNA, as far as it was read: TGTGCCAGCAGTTCTTTAGCGGCCAACACCGGGGAG.

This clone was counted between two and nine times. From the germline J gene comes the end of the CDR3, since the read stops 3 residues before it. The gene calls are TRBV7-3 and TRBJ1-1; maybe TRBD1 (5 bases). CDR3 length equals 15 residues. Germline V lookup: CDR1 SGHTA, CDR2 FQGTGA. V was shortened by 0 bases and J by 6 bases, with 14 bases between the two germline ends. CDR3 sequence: CASSLTRTQNPEAFF. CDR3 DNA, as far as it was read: TGTGCCAGCAGCTTAACTAGGACACAGAATCCTGAA.

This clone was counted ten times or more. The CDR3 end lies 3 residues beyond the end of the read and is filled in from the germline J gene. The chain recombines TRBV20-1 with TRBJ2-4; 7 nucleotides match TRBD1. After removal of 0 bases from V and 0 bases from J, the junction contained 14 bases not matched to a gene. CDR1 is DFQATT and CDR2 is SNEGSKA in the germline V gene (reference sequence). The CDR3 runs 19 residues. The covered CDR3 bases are TGCAGTGCTAGAGAGGAGACAGGGTATATGACGCTAGCCAAAAACATT. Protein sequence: CSAREETGYMTLAKNI. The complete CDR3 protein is CSAREETGYMTLAKNIQYF.

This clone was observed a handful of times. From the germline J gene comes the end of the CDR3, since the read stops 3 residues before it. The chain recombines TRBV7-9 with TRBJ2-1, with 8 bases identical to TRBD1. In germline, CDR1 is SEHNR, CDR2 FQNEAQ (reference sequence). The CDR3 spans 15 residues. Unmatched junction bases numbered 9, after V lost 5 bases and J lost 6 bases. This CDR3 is CASSIRQGWVNEQFF. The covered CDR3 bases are TGTGCCAGCAGCATAAGACAGGGGTGGGTCAATGAG.

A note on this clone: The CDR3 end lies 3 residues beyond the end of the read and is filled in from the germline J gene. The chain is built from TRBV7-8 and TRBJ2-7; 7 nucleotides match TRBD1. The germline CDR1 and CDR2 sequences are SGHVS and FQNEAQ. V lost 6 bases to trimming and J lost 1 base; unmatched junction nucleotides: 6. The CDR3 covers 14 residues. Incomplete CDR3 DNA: TGTGCCAGCAGGACGACAGGGCAATCCTACGAG. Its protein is CASRTTGQSYE. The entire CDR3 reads CASRTTGQSYEQYF.

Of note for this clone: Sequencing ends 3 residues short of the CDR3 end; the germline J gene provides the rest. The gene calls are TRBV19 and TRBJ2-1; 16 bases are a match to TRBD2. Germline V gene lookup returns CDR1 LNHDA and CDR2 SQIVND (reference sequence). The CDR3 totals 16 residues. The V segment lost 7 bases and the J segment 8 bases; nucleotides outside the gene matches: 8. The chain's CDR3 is CASKAGLAGGPHEQFF. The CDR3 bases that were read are TGTGCCAGTAAGGCGGGACTAGCGGGGGGGCCTCATGAG.

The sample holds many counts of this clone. The CDR3 DNA, read in part, is TGCAGCGCTATCCCGACAGGGGGATATGGC. Translating gives CSAIPTGGYG. In full, the CDR3 reads CSAIPTGGYGYTF. This sequence joins TRBV29-1 and TRBJ1-2; 9 nucleotides agree with TRBD1. The sequence runs out 3 residues before the end of the CDR3; the remainder is reconstructed from the germline J gene. J was trimmed by 5 bases and V by 7 bases; bases with no gene match: 8. The germline gives CDR1 SQVTM, CDR2 ANQGSEA. The CDR3 covers 13 residues.